The T cell receptor (beta chain) described here comes from a study of T cell repertoires in cytomegalovirus infection. The overall study: Carrying CMV and the relevant HLA type showed in public TCR beta signatures. Study observations and caveats: Totalled public TCR beta family frequency picked out people who carried CMV plus the relevant HLA. HLA-C-restricted, CMV-specific TCR beta clonotypes were dominant ex vivo.

TCRdb used MiXCR to reprocess the reads, holding one entry per CDR3 protein. The sample lists around 190,000 distinct CDR3 sequences; about 15% were seen once. On this clonotype itself: The target antigen is unknown.

The V gene lost 6 bases and the J gene lost 3 bases, with 13 bases spanning the gap. CDR1 is SGHNT and CDR2 is YYREEE in the germline V gene (reference sequence). The CDR3 totals 14 residues. The receptor's source is a human donor in good health (CMV status not recorded). Some clones in this sample may be carry-over from other donors' samples. The sample taken for sequencing was PBMCs. The V gene is TRBV5-4, the J gene TRBJ2-1, with D possibly being TRBD2 (6 bases). CDR3 nucleotide sequence: TGTGCCAGCATACATCGGGGGAGCTACAATGAGCAGTTCTTC. This translates into CASIHRGSYNEQFF.